A single sample gave rise to the 28 T cell receptor beta chains below, sequenced in a study of blood T cell repertoires in COVID-19. TCRdb's table, derived via immunoSEQ multiplex PCR, lists solely in-frame clones and lacks some. The data hold 150,000 or so clones, with 80% to 90% observed a single time. Sample: peripheral blood. Receptor source: a man aged 60-69 years with acute or convalescent COVID-19.

This clone has only one observation. This sequence joins TRBV1 and TRBJ2-1; TRBD2 is taken as the D call from the table, unchecked against the DNA. TRBV1 is labeled a pseudogene. The CDR3 covers 11 residues. The CDR3 is CTSSRLNEQFF. For the CDR3, the DNA is TGCACCAGCAGCCGACTCAATGAGCAGTTCTTC.

The chain recombines TRBV9 with TRBJ2-1; D perhaps matches TRBD1 (6 bases). CDR1 is SGDLS and CDR2 is YYNGEE in the germline V gene. This CDR3 has 16 amino acids. Trimming shortened V by 0 bases and J by 0 bases, and 10 bases separated the two germline ends. In nucleotides, the CDR3 is TGTGCCAGCAGCGTAGATACAGGGAGCTCCTACAATGAGCAGTTCTTC. Its translation: CASSVDTGSSYNEQFF. The full variable domain, in which reference TRBV9 and TRBJ2-1 provide the parts outside the CDR3, is DSGVTQTPKHLITATGQRVTLRCSPRSGDLSVYWYQQSLDQGLQFLIQYYNGEERAKGNILERFSAQQFPDLHSELNLSSLELGDSALYFCASSVDTGSSYNEQFFGPGTRLTVL.

The chain joins TRBV29-1 to TRBJ2-7, with D perhaps TRBD2 (5 bases). Germline V CDR1 and CDR2: SQVTM, ANQGSEA. V was cut by 7 bases and J by 2 bases, with 12 bases left in between. The CDR3 runs to 12 residues. DNA for the CDR3: TGCAGCGCAGCGGAGACGACCTACGAGCAGTACTTC. Protein product: CSAAETTYEQYF.

The V and J genes are TRBV6-5 and TRBJ1-4; D is unclear. This CDR3 comprises 15 residues. CDR1 and CDR2 from the germline V gene are MNHEY and SVGAGI. With 6 bases removed from V and 3 bases from J, the gap between germline ends came to 14 bases. The CDR3 here is CASRSRGISNEKLFF. The CDR3 DNA reads as TGTGCCAGCAGGAGCCGAGGGATATCTAATGAAAAACTGTTTTTT.

The chain carries TRBV9 and TRBJ2-1; tentative D call: TRBD1 (5 bases). CDR1 and CDR2 (germline): SGDLS, YYNGEE. V lost 3 bases and J 8 bases, leaving 15 bases between the germline ends. The CDR3 has 14 amino acids. The CDR3 DNA sequence: TGTGCCAGCAGCGACGACAGATCGGGCGATGAGCAGTTCTTC. Its translation is CASSDDRSGDEQFF.

The gene calls are TRBV9 and TRBJ1-5; 7 positions match TRBD1. Unmatched junction bases numbered 5, after V lost 4 bases and J lost 1 base. Per the germline V gene, CDR1 is SGDLS and CDR2 is YYNGEE. This CDR3 has 15 residues. CDR3 loop: CASSKGQSSNQPQHF. In DNA, the CDR3 is TGTGCCAGCAGCAAGGGACAGAGCAGCAATCAGCCCCAGCATTTT.

V gene TRBV30 combines with J gene TRBJ1-1; D is undetermined. Trimming removed 0 bases at V and 6 bases at J, with 14 bases between. Germline CDR1 GTSNPN, CDR2 SVGIG (reference sequence). The CDR3 is 14 residues long. CDR3 sequence: CAWSVRVAAPEAFF. CDR3 DNA sequence: TGTGCCTGGAGTGTGAGGGTCGCGGCGCCTGAAGCTTTCTTT.

The chain links TRBV21-1 to TRBJ1-1; TRBD1, the D gene given by the table, was not confirmed from the DNA. TRBV21-1 is annotated as a pseudogene. CDR3 size: 17 residues. The CDR3 region is CASTEQTQGIEYTEAFF. The CDR3 DNA sequence: TGTGCCAGCACCGAGCAAACACAGGGAATTGAGTACACTGAAGCTTTCTTT.

This sequence joins TRBV24-1 and TRBJ2-4, with TRBD1 as a possible D gene (6 bases). V was trimmed by 11 bases and J by 0 bases, leaving 19 bases between them. CDR1 and CDR2 from the germline V gene are KGHDR and SFDVKD. The CDR3 contains 16 residues. The CDR3 here is CAIAPTGPQAKNIQYF. For the CDR3, the DNA is TGTGCCATCGCGCCCACAGGGCCTCAAGCCAAAAACATTCAGTACTTC.

This chain links TRBV28 with TRBJ2-5, with TRBD2 as a possible D gene (5 bases). This CDR3 spans 15 amino acids. Germline CDR1 and CDR2: MDHEN and SYDVKM. V lost 5 bases to trimming and J lost 5 bases, with 18 bases between them. This CDR3 reads CASSPGPSEGETQYF. The CDR3 DNA sequence: TGTGCCAGCAGTCCCGGACCCTCCGAGGGCGAGACCCAGTACTTC.

In DNA form, the CDR3 reads TGCGCCAGCAGCTTGGGAGGGCAGCCCTCTGGAAACACCATATATTTT. Its protein is CASSLGGQPSGNTIYF. The chain has TRBV5-1 and TRBJ1-3, with D unclear. V shed 0 bases and J shed 0 bases, with 10 bases lying between them. Germline V CDR1 and CDR2: SGHRS, YFSETQ. The CDR3 is made up of 16 amino acids.

The chain uses TRBV11-2 and TRBJ2-7, with D possibly being TRBD2 (6 bases). CDR1 SGHAT and CDR2 FQNNGV come from the germline V gene. The germline V and J ends were trimmed by 4 bases and 1 base, with 17 bases remaining between them. CDR3 length: 16 residues. For the CDR3, the DNA is TGTGCCAGCAGCTCCCCTCGGGGGACCACTTCCTACGAGCAGTACTTC. It is translated as CASSSPRGTTSYEQYF.

The chain uses TRBV2 and TRBJ1-5; 9 bases map to TRBD1. V trimming: 6 bases; J trimming: 5 bases; junction bases outside the gene matches: 2. Per the germline V gene, CDR1 is SNHLY and CDR2 is FYNNEI. This CDR3 comprises 13 residues. CDR3 in amino acids: CASRRDRDQPQHF. DNA of the CDR3: TGTGCCAGCAGAAGGGACAGGGATCAGCCCCAGCATTTT.

The chain couples TRBV29-1 to TRBJ1-1; the D is unclear. Germline V lookup: CDR1 SQVTM, CDR2 ANQGSEA. Trimming cost V 7 bases and J 0 bases, with 12 bases left between them. The CDR3 extends over 13 amino acids. In nucleotides, the CDR3 is TGCAGCGCCCACGGGAGTATGAACACTGAAGCTTTCTTT. This codes for CSAHGSMNTEAFF.

The chain combines TRBV29-1 with TRBJ1-5, with unresolved D. Looked up from germline, CDR1 is SQVTM and CDR2 is ANQGSEA. This CDR3 is built from 12 residues. The V end lost 5 bases, the J end lost 0 bases, and 5 bases lay between the germline ends. CDR3 in amino acids: CSVQYSNQPQHF. CDR3 nucleotides: TGCAGCGTTCAGTATAGCAATCAGCCCCAGCATTTT.

This clone was counted once. This CDR3 is CASSYIPRGGGGYTF. Written as DNA, the CDR3 is TGTGCCAGCAGCTATATCCCCCGAGGGGGCGGCGGCTACACCTTC. The chain employs TRBV5-8 and TRBJ1-2; 7 nucleotides match TRBD1. Trimming took 3 bases from V and 8 from J; bases not matched to a gene: 13. The CDR3 contains 15 residues. Per the germline V gene, CDR1 is SGHTS and CDR2 is YDEGEE.

The rearrangement joins TRBV19 to TRBJ1-2, with D unresolved. The CDR3 sequence is 13 residues long. V lost 5 bases and J 7 bases, leaving 14 bases between the germline ends. CDR1 is LNHDA and CDR2 is SQIVND in the germline V gene (reference sequence). This CDR3 reads CASSWAERLGYTF. The CDR3 coding sequence is TGTGCCAGTAGTTGGGCAGAACGTCTTGGCTACACCTTC.

The chain joins TRBV4-2 to TRBJ2-1; 13 nucleotides match TRBD2. From germline, CDR1 is LGHNA and CDR2 YNFKEQ. After removal of 2 bases from V and 12 bases from J, the junction contained 10 bases not matched to a gene. The CDR3 length is 16 residues. CDR3 DNA: TGTGCCAGCAGCCAACCCGGGACTAGCGGGAATCAAGGGCAGTTCTTC. Translated, it gives CASSQPGTSGNQGQFF.

This clone has only one observation. The chain joins TRBV5-1 to TRBJ2-1; 9 bases align to TRBD2. In germline, CDR1 is SGHRS, CDR2 YFSETQ. The CDR3 consists of 16 residues. The V segment lost 10 bases and the J segment 8 bases; nucleotides outside the gene matches: 19. In DNA, the CDR3 is TGCGCCTCGTCCGCTGGTCGAGGCGGGAGGGGGTATGAGCAGTTCTTC. As protein: CASSAGRGGRGYEQFF. Looking up the rest from reference TRBV5-1 and TRBJ2-1 gives the full variable domain: KAGVTQTPRYLIKTRGQQVTLSCSPISGHRSVSWYQQTPGQGLQFLFEYFSETQRNKGNFPGRFSGRQFSNSRSEMNVSTLELGDSALYLCASSAGRGGRGYEQFFGPGTRLTVL.

This sequence joins TRBV7-2 and TRBJ2-3; D possibly corresponds to TRBD2 (5 bases). This CDR3 has 14 residues. Trimming pared 2 bases from V and 2 bases from J, leaving 8 bases between. Germline values: CDR1 SGHTA, CDR2 FQGNSA. This CDR3 reads CASSLSRDTDTQYF. The CDR3 nucleotides are TGTGCCAGCAGCTTATCCCGGGACACAGATACGCAGTATTTT.

This clone was seen only once. The chain combines TRBV7-9 with TRBJ1-4; 8 bases map to TRBD1. This CDR3 is 14 amino acids long. Germline values: CDR1 SEHNR, CDR2 FQNEAQ (reference sequence). J was trimmed by 7 bases and V by 3 bases; bases with no gene match: 4. DNA for the CDR3: TGTGCCAGCAGCTTGCAGGGGGCTTCTGAAAAACTGTTTTTT. Protein product: CASSLQGASEKLFF. Using reference TRBV7-9 and TRBJ1-4 for the parts outside the CDR3, the full variable domain is DTGVSQNPRHKITKRGQNVTFRCDPISEHNRLYWYRQTLGQGPEFLTYFQNEAQLEKSRLLSDRFSAERPKGSFSTLEIQRTEQGDSAMYLCASSLQGASEKLFFGSGTQLSVL.

The chain employs TRBV2 and TRBJ1-3; TRBD1 matches 9 bases. V was pared by 8 bases and J by 8 bases, with 7 bases of the junction left unmatched. This CDR3 has 13 amino acids. Germline CDR1 and CDR2: SNHLY and FYNNEI. This chain's CDR3 is CASLEDRGYTIYF. The CDR3 coding sequence is TGTGCCAGCTTGGAGGACAGGGGCTACACCATATATTTT.

This chain connects TRBV28 to TRBJ2-3; possible D gene TRBD2, 6 bases. CDR1 MDHEN and CDR2 SYDVKM come from the germline V gene. The CDR3 runs 15 residues. V gave up 7 bases and J gave up 1 base, with 15 bases separating them. This CDR3 is CASTPWRGGTDTQYF. The DNA for the CDR3 is TGTGCCAGCACCCCTTGGAGGGGTGGCACAGATACGCAGTATTTT.

The V gene is TRBV10-3, the J gene TRBJ1-1; TRBD1 matches at 8 bases. Per the germline V gene, CDR1 is ENHRY and CDR2 is SYGVKD. V shed 6 bases and J 0 bases; nucleotides not matched to a gene: 6. The CDR3 contains 15 residues. CDR3 DNA sequence: TGTGCCATCAGCAGAGGACAGGGCATGAACACTGAAGCTTTCTTT. Its protein product is CAISRGQGMNTEAFF.

The chain employs TRBV4-1 and TRBJ2-5; the D gene is possibly TRBD2 (6 bases). The V gene lost 4 bases and the J gene lost 4 bases, with 13 bases spanning the gap. Germline V gives CDR1 MGHRA, CDR2 YSYEKL. CDR3 length equals 14 residues. The CDR3 region has the DNA TGCGCCAGCAGCCCCAGACTAGTAAGAGAGACCCAGTACTTC. This encodes CASSPRLVRETQYF.

This rearrangement joins TRBV6-5 to TRBJ1-1; D not resolved. CDR3 length equals 13 residues. V was clipped by 5 bases and J by 5 bases, with 12 bases between them. Per germline, CDR1 MNHEY and CDR2 SVGAGI. CDR3 region: CASSTERGTEAFF. The CDR3 region has the DNA TGTGCCAGCAGTACCGAGCGGGGAACTGAAGCTTTCTTT.

This chain links TRBV2 with TRBJ1-5, with a tentative D call TRBD1 (5 bases). Trimming removed 4 bases at V and 6 bases at J, with 10 bases between. The CDR3 is 13 residues long. Germline V lookup: CDR1 SNHLY, CDR2 FYNNEI. The CDR3 DNA follows: TGTGCCAGCAGTGGCCAGGGTGGTCAGCCCCAGCATTTT. Its translation: CASSGQGGQPQHF.

The chain combines TRBV5-4 with TRBJ1-5; TRBD1 matches 8 bases. Per germline, CDR1 SGHNT and CDR2 YYREEE (reference sequence). The CDR3 has 16 amino acids. With V trimmed by 1 base and J by 1 base, 4 bases remained unmatched. CDR3 in amino acids: CASSLWGQVSNQPQHF. In DNA, the CDR3 is TGTGCCAGCAGCTTGTGGGGACAGGTAAGCAATCAGCCCCAGCATTTT.